The 13 T cell receptor beta chains below come from one sample, sequenced in a study of CXCR3-negative and CXCR3-positive naive CD8 T cells. Study-wide results and caveats: The study found more hydrophobic TRB CDR3s in CXCR3-positive naive cells than in CXCR3-negative naive cells.

These receptors' antigens are unknown. Carrying UMI labels, the TRB cDNA libraries were prepared through 5' RACE. TCRdb reprocessed the 5' RACE reads and stores each CDR3 protein as one record, lacking DNA. The repertoire shows 85,000 to 120,000 distinct CDR3 sequences; the top ten hold approximately 0.38%. The specimen was naive CXCR3+ CD8+ T cells from blood. Subset: CD45RO-CCR7+CD27+CD95- naive CD8+ T cells expressing CXCR3 (TNR3+). These receptors originate from a human donor in good health. Some clones in this sample may be carry-over from other donors' samples.

The gene calls are TRBV5-4 and TRBJ2-1; the TRBD2 assignment by TCRdb is unverifiable without DNA. Germline V gene data show CDR1 as SGHNT and CDR2 as YYREEE (reference sequence). The CDR3 spans 15 residues. The CDR3 region is CASSERAGGQGEQFF. Full variable domain (remainder filled in from reference TRBV5-4 and TRBJ2-1): ETGVTQSPTHLIKTRGQQVTLRCSSQSGHNTVSWYQQALGQGPQFIFQYYREEENGRGNFPPRFSGLQFPNYSSELNVNALELDDSALYLCASSERAGGQGEQFFGPGTRLTVL.

The chain couples TRBV29-1 to TRBJ2-5; TCRdb designates TRBD2, a call that cannot be tested without DNA. CDR1 and CDR2 from the germline V gene are SQVTM and ANQGSEA. CDR3 length: 14 amino acids. This CDR3 reads CSVEPLAGEETQYF. The variable domain in full, completed from reference TRBV29-1 and TRBJ2-5, reads SAVISQKPSRDICQRGTSLTIQCQVDSQVTMMFWYRQQPGQSLTLIATANQGSEATYESGFVIDKFPISRPNLTFSTLTVSNMSPEDSSIYLCSVEPLAGEETQYFGPGTRLLVL.

The chain is built from TRBV2 and TRBJ1-3; TCRdb gives TRBD1 as the D gene, but with no DNA this cannot be confirmed. Germline loops: CDR1 SNHLY, CDR2 FYNNEI. The CDR3 has 16 amino acids. The CDR3 sequence: CASTGTEGYSGNTIYF.

V is TRBV13 and J is TRBJ2-7. Looked up from germline, CDR1 is PRHDT and CDR2 is FYEKMQ (reference sequence). The CDR3 sequence is 12 residues long. The CDR3 sequence: CASSQRPYEQYF.

The rearrangement joins TRBV20-1 to TRBJ2-7; no DNA is available, so the TRBD1 call from TCRdb remains unchecked. This CDR3 has 15 amino acids. The germline CDR1 and CDR2 sequences are DFQATT and SNEGSKA (reference sequence). CDR3 sequence: CSASGRDRSSYEQYF.

This chain joins TRBV20-1 and TRBJ2-1. Per germline, CDR1 DFQATT and CDR2 SNEGSKA (reference sequence). The CDR3 spans 15 residues. The CDR3 sequence is CSARGLASPYNEQFF.

The chain carries TRBV29-1 and TRBJ1-1. Germline V CDR1 and CDR2: SQVTM, ANQGSEA. There are 12 residues in the CDR3. The CDR3 sequence: CSVEDNFGEAFF.

This rearrangement joins TRBV6-5 to TRBJ2-1; the D gene TCRdb calls, TRBD2, cannot be checked with no DNA. CDR1 and CDR2 from the germline V gene are MNHEY and SVGAGI. The CDR3 totals 16 residues. CDR3 region: CASSYSELAGHNEQFF.

V is TRBV12-3 or TRBV12-4 and J is TRBJ2-5; TCRdb picks TRBD1, but there is no DNA to check that call. The length of the CDR3 is 13 residues. The CDR3 loop reads CASSTGQGGTQYF.

The CDR3 loop reads CASSYGLTEPDTQYF. The rearrangement joins TRBV6-2 or TRBV6-3 to TRBJ2-3. This CDR3 contains 15 residues. Germline loops: CDR1 MNHEY, CDR2 SVGEGT.

The chain is built from TRBV7-9 and TRBJ2-7. Germline V CDR1 and CDR2: SEHNR, FQNEAQ (reference sequence). This CDR3 is built from 11 residues. Here the CDR3 reads CASSLVTEQYF.

The chain is built from TRBV7-3 and TRBJ2-3; TCRdb's D call of TRBD1 is untestable without DNA. The CDR3 consists of 13 residues. The germline V gene has CDR1 SGHTA and CDR2 FQGTGA. Here the CDR3 reads CASSWGSTDTQYF.

V usage is TRBV12-3 or TRBV12-4 and J usage is TRBJ2-3; the TCRdb call, TRBD1, lacks DNA for checking. The CDR3 is made up of 16 amino acids. CDR3 region: CASSPRGQGRPDTQYF.